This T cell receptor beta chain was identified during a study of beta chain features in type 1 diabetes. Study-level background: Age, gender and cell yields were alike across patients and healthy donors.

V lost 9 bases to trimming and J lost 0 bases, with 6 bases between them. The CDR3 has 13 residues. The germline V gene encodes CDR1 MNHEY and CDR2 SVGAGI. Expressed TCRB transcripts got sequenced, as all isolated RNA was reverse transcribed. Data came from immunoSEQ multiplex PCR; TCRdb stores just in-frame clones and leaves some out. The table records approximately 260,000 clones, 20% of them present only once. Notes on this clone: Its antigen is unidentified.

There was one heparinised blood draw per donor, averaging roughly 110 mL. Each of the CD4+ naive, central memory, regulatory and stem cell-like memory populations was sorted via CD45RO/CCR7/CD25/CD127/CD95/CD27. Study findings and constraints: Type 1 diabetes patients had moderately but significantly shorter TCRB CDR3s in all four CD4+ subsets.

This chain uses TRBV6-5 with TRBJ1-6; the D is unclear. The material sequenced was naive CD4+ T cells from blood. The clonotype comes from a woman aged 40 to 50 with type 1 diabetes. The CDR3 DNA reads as TGTGCCAGTCGGAGCTCCTATAATTCACCCCTCCACTTT. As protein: CASRSSYNSPLHF.